This T cell receptor beta chain is from a study of T cell responses to AZD1222 COVID-19 vaccine. Study-wide points: Baseline seropositivity characterized only a handful of AZD1222 recipients. Unmutated variant regions reportedly attract nearly half of all spike-specific TCRs. The study sampled repertoires only after the peak T cell response.

V shed 4 bases, J shed 3 bases, and the junction held 6 bases outside the gene matches. The CDR3 contains 15 residues. Germline V gene lookup returns CDR1 SNHLY and CDR2 FYNNEI. Turning to this clone: Antigen specificity is unknown.

TCRdb keeps only in-frame clones here, not all; method: immunoSEQ multiplex PCR. Here the sample spans over 45,000 clones, about 83% being singletons. The sequence was obtained from an adult in good health. Sequencing was performed on peripheral blood, taken on day 0 of AZD1222 vaccination. V and J are TRBV2 and TRBJ2-5; 9 bases are shared with TRBD2. The CDR3 coding sequence is TGTGCCAGCAGTGTGGAGCGGGGGGCCGAAGAGACCCAGTACTTC. This sequence encodes CASSVERGAEETQYF.